This T cell receptor beta chain was profiled in a study of beta chain features in type 1 diabetes. Every donor provided one heparinised blood draw, which averaged approximately 100 mL. Purity (above 98%) was reached by all sorted populations. A few counts support this clone. Expressed TCRB transcripts were sequenced after all isolated RNA was converted to cDNA. Data came from immunoSEQ multiplex PCR; TCRdb stores just in-frame clones and leaves some out. The table includes under 300,000 clones, under 8.5% detected once. Germline V lookup: CDR1 LNHDA, CDR2 SQIVND (reference sequence). V lost 5 bases and J 0 bases, leaving 5 bases between the germline ends. The CDR3 runs 14 residues.

This clonotype was obtained from a woman under 30 in good health. Sequencing input: central memory CD4+ T cells from blood. The chain joins TRBV19 to TRBJ2-6; D gene ambiguous. The DNA for the CDR3 is TGTGCCAGTAGTGAATCCTCTGGGGCCAACGTCCTGACTTTC. Translation gives CASSESSGANVLTF.